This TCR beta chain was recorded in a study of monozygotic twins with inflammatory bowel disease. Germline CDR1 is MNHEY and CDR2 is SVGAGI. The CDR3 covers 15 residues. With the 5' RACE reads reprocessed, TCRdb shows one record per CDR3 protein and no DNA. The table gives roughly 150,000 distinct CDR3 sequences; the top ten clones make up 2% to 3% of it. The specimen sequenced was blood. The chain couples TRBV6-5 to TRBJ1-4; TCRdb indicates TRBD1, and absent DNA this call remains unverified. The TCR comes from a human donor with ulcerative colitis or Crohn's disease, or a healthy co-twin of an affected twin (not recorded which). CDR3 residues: CASSFYRAKGEKLFF.